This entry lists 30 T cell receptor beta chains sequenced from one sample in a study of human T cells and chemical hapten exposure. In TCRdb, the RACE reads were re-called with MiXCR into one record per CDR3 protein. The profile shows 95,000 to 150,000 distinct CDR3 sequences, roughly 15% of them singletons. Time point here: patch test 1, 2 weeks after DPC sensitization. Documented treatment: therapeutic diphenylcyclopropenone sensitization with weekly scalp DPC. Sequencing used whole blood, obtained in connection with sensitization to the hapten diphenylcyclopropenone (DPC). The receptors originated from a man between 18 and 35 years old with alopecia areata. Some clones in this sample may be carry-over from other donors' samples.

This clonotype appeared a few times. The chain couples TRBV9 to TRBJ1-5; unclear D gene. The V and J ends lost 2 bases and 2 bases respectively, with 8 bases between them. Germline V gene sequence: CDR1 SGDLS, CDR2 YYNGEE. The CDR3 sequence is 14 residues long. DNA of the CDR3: TGTGCCAGCAGCGTCGGGTGGGGCAATCAGCCCCAGCATTTT. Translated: CASSVGWGNQPQHF.

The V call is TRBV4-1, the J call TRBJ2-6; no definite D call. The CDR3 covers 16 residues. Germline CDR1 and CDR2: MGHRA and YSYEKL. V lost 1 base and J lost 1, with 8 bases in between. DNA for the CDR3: TGCGCCAGCAGCCAAGTGGTCCGGTCTGGGGCCAACGTCCTGACTTTC. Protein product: CASSQVVRSGANVLTF.

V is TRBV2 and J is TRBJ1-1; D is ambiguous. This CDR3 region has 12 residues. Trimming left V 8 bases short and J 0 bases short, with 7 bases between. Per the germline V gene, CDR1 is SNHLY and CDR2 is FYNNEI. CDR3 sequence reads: CASGGMNTEAFF. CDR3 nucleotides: TGTGCCAGCGGTGGGATGAACACTGAAGCTTTCTTT. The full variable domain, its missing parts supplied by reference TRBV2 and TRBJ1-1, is EPEVTQTPSHQVTQMGQEVILRCVPISNHLYFYWYRQILGQKVEFLVSFYNNEISEKSEIFDDQFSVERPDGSNFTLKIRSTKLEDSAMYFCASGGMNTEAFFGQGTRLTVV.

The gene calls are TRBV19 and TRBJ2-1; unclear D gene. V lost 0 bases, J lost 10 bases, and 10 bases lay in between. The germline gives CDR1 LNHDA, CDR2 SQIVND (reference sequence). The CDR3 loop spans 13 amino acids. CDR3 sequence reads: CASSIDRATEQFF. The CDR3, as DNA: TGTGCCAGTAGTATAGACCGAGCCACCGAGCAGTTCTTC.

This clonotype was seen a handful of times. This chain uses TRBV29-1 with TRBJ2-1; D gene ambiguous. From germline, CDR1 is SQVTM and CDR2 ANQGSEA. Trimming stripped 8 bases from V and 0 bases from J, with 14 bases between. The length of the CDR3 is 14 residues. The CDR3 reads CSIWWLSSYNEQFF. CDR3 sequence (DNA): TGCAGCATCTGGTGGCTTAGCTCCTACAATGAGCAGTTCTTC.

The CDR3 DNA reads as TGTGCCAGCAGGCTGACGCTTAGCACTGAAGCTTTCTTT. Encoded protein: CASRLTLSTEAFF. The chain carries TRBV2 and TRBJ1-1, with D unresolved. The germline CDR1 and CDR2 sequences are SNHLY and FYNNEI. V dropped 6 bases and J dropped 4 bases, with 12 bases sitting between them. The CDR3 runs 13 residues.

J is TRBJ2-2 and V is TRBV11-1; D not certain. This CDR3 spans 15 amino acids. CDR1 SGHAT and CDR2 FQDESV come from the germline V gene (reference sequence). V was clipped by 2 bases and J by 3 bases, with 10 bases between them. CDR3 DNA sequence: TGTGCCAGCAGCTTAAGCGTGGAGTACACCGGGGAGCTGTTTTTT. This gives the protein CASSLSVEYTGELFF.

In DNA form, the CDR3 reads TGCGCCAGCAGCCATCGGGACACCTACGAGCAGTACTTC. It translates to CASSHRDTYEQYF. The chain has TRBV4-1 and TRBJ2-7, with D possibly matching TRBD1 (6 bases). Trimming pared 3 bases from V and 2 bases from J, leaving 8 bases between. The length of the CDR3 is 13 residues. The germline V gene encodes CDR1 MGHRA and CDR2 YSYEKL.

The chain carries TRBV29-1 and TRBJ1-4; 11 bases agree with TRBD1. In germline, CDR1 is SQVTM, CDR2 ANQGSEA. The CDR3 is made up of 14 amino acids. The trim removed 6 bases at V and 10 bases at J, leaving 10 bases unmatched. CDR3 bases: TGCAGCGTAGGACAGGGGGCTGTTCTCTCAAAACTGTTTTTT. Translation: CSVGQGAVLSKLFF. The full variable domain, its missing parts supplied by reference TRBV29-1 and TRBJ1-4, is SAVISQKPSRDICQRGTSLTIQCQVDSQVTMMFWYRQQPGQSLTLIATANQGSEATYESGFVIDKFPISRPNLTFSTLTVSNMSPEDSSIYLCSVGQGAVLSKLFFGSGTQLSVL.

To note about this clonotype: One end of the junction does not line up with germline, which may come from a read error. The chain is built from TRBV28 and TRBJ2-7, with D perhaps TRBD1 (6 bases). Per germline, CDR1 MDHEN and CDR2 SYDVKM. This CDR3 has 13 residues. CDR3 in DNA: TGTGTCAGCAGGGACACGGGACGGCTCGAGCAGTACTTC. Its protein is CVSRDTGRLEQYF.

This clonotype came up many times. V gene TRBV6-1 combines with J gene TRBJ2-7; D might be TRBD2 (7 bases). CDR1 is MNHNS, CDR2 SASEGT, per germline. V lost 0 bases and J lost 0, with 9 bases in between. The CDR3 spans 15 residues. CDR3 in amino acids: CASSEAGGASYEQYF. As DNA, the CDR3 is TGTGCCAGCAGTGAAGCTGGGGGGGCCTCCTACGAGCAGTACTTC.

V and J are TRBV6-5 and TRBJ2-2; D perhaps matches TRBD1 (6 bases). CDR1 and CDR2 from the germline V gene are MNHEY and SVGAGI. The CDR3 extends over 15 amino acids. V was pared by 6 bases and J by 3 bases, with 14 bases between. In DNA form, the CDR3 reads TGTGCCAGCAGCCTACAGGGAAGGGACACCGGGGAGCTGTTTTTT. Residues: CASSLQGRDTGELFF.

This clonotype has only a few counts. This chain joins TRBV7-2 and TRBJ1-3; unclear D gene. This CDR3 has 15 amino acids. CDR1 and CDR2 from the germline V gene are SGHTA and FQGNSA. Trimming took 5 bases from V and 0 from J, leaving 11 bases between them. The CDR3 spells CASSPSVISGNTIYF. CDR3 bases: TGTGCCAGCAGCCCCAGCGTCATCTCTGGAAACACCATATATTTT.

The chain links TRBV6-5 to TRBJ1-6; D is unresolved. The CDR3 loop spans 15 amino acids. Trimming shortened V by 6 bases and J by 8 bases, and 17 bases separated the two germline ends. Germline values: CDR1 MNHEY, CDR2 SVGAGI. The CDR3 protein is CASSNGGPHHSPLHF. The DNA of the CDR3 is TGTGCCAGCAGCAATGGCGGGCCGCACCATTCACCCCTCCACTTT.

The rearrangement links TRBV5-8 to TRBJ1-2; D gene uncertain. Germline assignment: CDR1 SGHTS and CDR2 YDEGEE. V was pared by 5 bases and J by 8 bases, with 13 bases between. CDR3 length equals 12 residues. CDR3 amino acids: CASRDRGYGYTF. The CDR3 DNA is TGTGCCAGCAGGGATAGAGGCTACGGCTACACCTTC.

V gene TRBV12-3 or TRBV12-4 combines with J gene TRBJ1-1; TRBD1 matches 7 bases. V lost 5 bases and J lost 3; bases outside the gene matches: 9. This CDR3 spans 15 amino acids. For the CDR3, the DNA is TGTGCCAGCAGTATTTTAGGGGGCCGGTACACTGAAGCTTTCTTT. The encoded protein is CASSILGGRYTEAFF.

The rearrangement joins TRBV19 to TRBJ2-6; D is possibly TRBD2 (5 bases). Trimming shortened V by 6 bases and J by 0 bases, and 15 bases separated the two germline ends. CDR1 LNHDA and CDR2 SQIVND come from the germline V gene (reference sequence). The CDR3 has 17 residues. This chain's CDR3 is CASRHQYGSSGANVLTF. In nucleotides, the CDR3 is TGTGCCAGTAGACATCAGTATGGGAGCTCTGGGGCCAACGTCCTGACTTTC.

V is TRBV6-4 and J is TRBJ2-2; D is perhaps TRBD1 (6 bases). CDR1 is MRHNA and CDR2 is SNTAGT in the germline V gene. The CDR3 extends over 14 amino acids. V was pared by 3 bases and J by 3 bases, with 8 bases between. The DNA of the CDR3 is TGTGCCAGCAGTGAAAAGGGGGACACCGGGGAGCTGTTTTTT. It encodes CASSEKGDTGELFF.

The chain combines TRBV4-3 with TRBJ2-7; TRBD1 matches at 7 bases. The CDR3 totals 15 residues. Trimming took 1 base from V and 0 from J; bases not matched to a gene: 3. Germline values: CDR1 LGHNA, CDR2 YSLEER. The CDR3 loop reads CASSQGRGYSYEQYF. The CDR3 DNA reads TGCGCCAGCAGCCAAGGCAGGGGGTACTCCTACGAGCAGTACTTC.

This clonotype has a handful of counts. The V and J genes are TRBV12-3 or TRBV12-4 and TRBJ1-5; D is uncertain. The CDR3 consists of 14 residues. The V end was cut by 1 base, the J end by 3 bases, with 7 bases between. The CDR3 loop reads CASSLGGDNQPQHF. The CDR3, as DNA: TGTGCCAGCAGTTTAGGGGGAGACAATCAGCCCCAGCATTTT.

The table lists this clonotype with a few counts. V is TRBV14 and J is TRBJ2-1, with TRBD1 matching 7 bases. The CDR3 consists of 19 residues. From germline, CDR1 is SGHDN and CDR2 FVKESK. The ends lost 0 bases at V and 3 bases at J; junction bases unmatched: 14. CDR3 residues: CASSQERITGVSHYNEQFF. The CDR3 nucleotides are TGTGCCAGCAGCCAAGAAAGGATAACAGGGGTCTCTCACTACAATGAGCAGTTCTTC.

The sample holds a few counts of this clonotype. CDR3 DNA sequence: TGCAGTGCTCCTACGGCAGGGGAGACAGATACGCAGTATTTT. Protein product: CSAPTAGETDTQYF. The rearrangement uses TRBV20-1 and TRBJ2-3; D possibly corresponds to TRBD1 (6 bases). The CDR3 contains 14 residues. Trimming removed 5 bases at V and 3 bases at J, with 15 bases between. CDR1 and CDR2 (germline): DFQATT, SNEGSKA (reference sequence).

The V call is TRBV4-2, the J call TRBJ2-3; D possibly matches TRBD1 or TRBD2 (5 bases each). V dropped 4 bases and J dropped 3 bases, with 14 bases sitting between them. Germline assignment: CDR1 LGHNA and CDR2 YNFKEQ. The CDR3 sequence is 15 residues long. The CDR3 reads CASSPRDLRTDTQYF. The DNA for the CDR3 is TGTGCCAGCAGCCCCCGGGACCTTCGAACAGATACGCAGTATTTT.

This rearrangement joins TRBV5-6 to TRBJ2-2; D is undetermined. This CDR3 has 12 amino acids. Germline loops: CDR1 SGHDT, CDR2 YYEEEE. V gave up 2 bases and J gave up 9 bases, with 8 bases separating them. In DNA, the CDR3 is TGTGCCAGCAGCTTCCGGCTCTGGGAGCTGTTTTTT. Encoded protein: CASSFRLWELFF. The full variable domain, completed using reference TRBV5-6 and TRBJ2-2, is DAGVTQSPTHLIKTRGQQVTLRCSPKSGHDTVSWYQQALGQGPQFIFQYYEEEERQRGNFPDRFSGHQFPNYSSELNVNALLLGDSALYLCASSFRLWELFFGEGSRLTVL.

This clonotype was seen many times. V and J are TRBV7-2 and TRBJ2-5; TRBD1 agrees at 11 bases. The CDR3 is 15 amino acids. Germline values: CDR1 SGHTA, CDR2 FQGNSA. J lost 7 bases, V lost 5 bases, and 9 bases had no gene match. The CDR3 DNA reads TGTGCCAGCAGCAAACCTCCGGGACAGGGGGGGACCCAGTACTTC. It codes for CASSKPPGQGGTQYF.

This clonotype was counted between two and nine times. The CDR3 coding sequence is TGTGCCAGCAGTTACTCTCCGGGGAGGGGGGCAGATACGCAGTATTTT. Amino acids: CASSYSPGRGADTQYF. The chain has TRBV6-5 and TRBJ2-3, with a tentative D call TRBD2 (7 bases). The length of the CDR3 is 16 residues. In germline, CDR1 is MNHEY, CDR2 SVGAGI. V was shortened by 0 bases and J by 4 bases, with 14 bases between the two germline ends.

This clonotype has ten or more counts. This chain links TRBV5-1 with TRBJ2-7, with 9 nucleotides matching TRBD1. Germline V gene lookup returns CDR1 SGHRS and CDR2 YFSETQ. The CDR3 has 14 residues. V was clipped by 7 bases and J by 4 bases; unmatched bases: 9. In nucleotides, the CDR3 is TGCGCCAGCCGGCCACCGGGACAGGGTTACGAGCAGTACTTC. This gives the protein CASRPPGQGYEQYF. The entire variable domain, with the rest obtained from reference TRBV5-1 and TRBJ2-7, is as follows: KAGVTQTPRYLIKTRGQQVTLSCSPISGHRSVSWYQQTPGQGLQFLFEYFSETQRNKGNFPGRFSGRQFSNSRSEMNVSTLELGDSALYLCASRPPGQGYEQYFGPGTRLTVT.

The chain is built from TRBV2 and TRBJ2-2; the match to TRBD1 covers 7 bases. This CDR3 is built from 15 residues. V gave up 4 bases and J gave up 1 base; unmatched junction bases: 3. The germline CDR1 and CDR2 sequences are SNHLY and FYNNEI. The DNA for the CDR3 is TGTGCCAGCAGTGTTGGGACAGTGAACACCGGGGAGCTGTTTTTT. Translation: CASSVGTVNTGELFF.

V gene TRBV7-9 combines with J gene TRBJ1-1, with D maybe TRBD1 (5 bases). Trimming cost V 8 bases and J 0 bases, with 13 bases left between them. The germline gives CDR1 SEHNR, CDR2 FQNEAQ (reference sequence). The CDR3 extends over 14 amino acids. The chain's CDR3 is CASGDGRLNTEAFF. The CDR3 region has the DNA TGTGCCAGCGGGGACGGCCGATTGAACACTGAAGCTTTCTTT.

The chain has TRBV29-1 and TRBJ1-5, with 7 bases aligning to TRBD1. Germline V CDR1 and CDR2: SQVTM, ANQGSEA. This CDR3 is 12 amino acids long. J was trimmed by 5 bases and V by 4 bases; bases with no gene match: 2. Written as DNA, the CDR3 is TGCAGCGTTGCAGGGGGGGATCAGCCCCAGCATTTT. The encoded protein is CSVAGGDQPQHF.